This TCR beta chain appears in the sequencing data of a study of cytomegalovirus exposure and HLA in healthy donors. PCR primers comprised 60 Vbeta and 13 Jbeta primers. The table came from immunoSEQ multiplex PCR; TCRdb's copy has only in-frame clones and leaves some out. The table has about 140,000 clones, roughly 80% seen once. CDR3 length: 12 residues. The germline gives CDR1 ENHRY, CDR2 SYGVKD. V trimming: 11 bases; J trimming: 8 bases; junction bases outside the gene matches: 11. Sequencing used PBMCs. The chain recombines TRBV10-3 with TRBJ1-2; 7 bases agree with TRBD1. The sequence came from a man aged 18 to 30 in good health and CMV-seronegative. DNA for the CDR3: TGTGCCGCCGAACAGGGGCCCGGGGGCTACACCTTC. It yields the protein CAAEQGPGGYTF.